A selection of T cell receptor beta chains follows, all from one sample in a study of T cell repertoires in cytomegalovirus infection. For these receptors, no antigen is known. TCRdb analysed the reads with MiXCR anew, one entry per CDR3 protein. The sample holds tens of thousands of distinct CDR3 sequences; more than 20% are singletons and the top ten take approximately 51%. Here the sequenced sample was CD8+ T cells from cultured PBMCs, taken from culture after CMV antigen stimulation. All receptors derive from a human donor in good health (CMV status not recorded). Some clones in this sample may be carry-over from other donors' samples. Both conserved end residues are part of each CDR3. The order of the fields is J gene, D gene, clone size, V gene, CDR3 DNA, CDR3 protein. D genes are given only for firm matches. The size entry is marked missing in some rows and otherwise reads once, few, many or a size class.

TRBJ2-3	TRBD2	few	TRBV3-1	TGTGCCAGCAGCCAGACTAGCGGCCCTCAGAATACGCAGTATTTT	CASSQTSGPQNTQYF
TRBJ1-6	TRBD1	many	TRBV28	TGTGCCAGCAGTTTCTTGACAGGGGGCACGGGAAATTCACCCCTCCACTTT	CASSFLTGGTGNSPLHF
TRBJ2-1	TRBD2	.	TRBV20-1	TGCAGTGCTACCCCGACTAGCGGGAGAATGAGTGAGCAGTTCTTC	CSATPTSGRMSEQFF
TRBJ2-4	.	few	TRBV28	TGTGCCAGCAGTACTAGGCGGGCCCTAGCCAAAAACATTCAGTACTTC	CASSTRRALAKNIQYF
TRBJ2-1	TRBD1	few	TRBV7-3	TGTGCCAGCAGCGCCTGGGACAGGGGATTAGATGAGCAGTTCTTC	CASSAWDRGLDEQFF
TRBJ2-5	TRBD1	few	TRBV11-3	TGTGCCAGCAGCCCAAGGACAGGGGGCTATGAGACCCAGTACTTC	CASSPRTGGYETQYF
TRBJ2-3	TRBD1	.	TRBV4-3	TGCGCCAGCAGCCAAGCTACACCAGGGGGCTGGGGCACAGATACGCAGTATTTT	CASSQATPGGWGTDTQYF
TRBJ2-7	TRBD2	.	TRBV5-1	TGCGCCAGCGCGGGGGGCGGGGATCCATCCTACGAGCAGTACTTC	CASAGGGDPSYEQYF
TRBJ1-6	.	.	TRBV28	TGTGCCAGCAGTTTCCCCAGGGACTATTGGGCCCTCCACTTT	CASSFPRDYWALHF
TRBJ2-3	TRBD2	few	TRBV7-9	TGTGCCAGCAGCCCCGGGAGGGGGGGCACAGATACGCAGTATTTT	CASSPGRGGTDTQYF
TRBJ2-2	TRBD1	.	TRBV27	TGTGCCAGCACCTTAGACAGGGCGAACACCGGGGAGCTGTTTTTT	CASTLDRANTGELFF
TRBJ2-3	.	many	TRBV19	TGTGCCAGTAAGGGGGCAGATACGCAGTATTTT	CASKGADTQYF
TRBJ2-5	TRBD1	.	TRBV7-2	TGTGCCAGCAGCCGCCGGGACAGGGACCTCCAAGAGACCCAGTACTTC	CASSRRDRDLQETQYF
TRBJ2-3	TRBD2	.	TRBV20-1	TGCAGTGCTCGATCCCCCCCCTACCTAGCGGGAGTGGTAAATACGCAGTATTTT	CSARSPPYLAGVVNTQYF
TRBJ2-1	.	.	TRBV30	TGTGCCTGGAGTGTTGGGCCGGGTGAGCAGTTCTTC	CAWSVGPGEQFF
TRBJ2-7	TRBD1	.	TRBV5-6	TGTGCCAGCAGCTTGGATGTAACCGGGACAGGGGGTTCCTACGAGCAGTACTTC	CASSLDVTGTGGSYEQYF
TRBJ1-2	TRBD1	.	TRBV19	TGTGCCAGTAGTACCGACTCCGGGACAGAGAATGGCTACACCTTC	CASSTDSGTENGYTF
TRBJ1-5	.	.	TRBV20-1	TGCAGTGCCGCCGAGACAGGAAATCAGCCCCAGCATTTT	CSAAETGNQPQHF
TRBJ1-1	.	.	TRBV10-2	TGCGCCACCCTGGTTGATGGCACTGAAGCTTTCTTT	CATLVDGTEAFF
TRBJ1-2	TRBD1	.	TRBV6-8	TGTGCCAGCAGTTATGGGACAGGGTTCTATGGCTACACCTTC	CASSYGTGFYGYTF
TRBJ1-1	.	.	TRBV6-1	TGTGCCAGCAGTGGAGGAACCATGAACACTGGAGCTTTCTTT	CASSGGTMNTGAFF